This T cell receptor beta chain was documented in a study of human T cells and chemical hapten exposure. Study-wide results and limits: Significantly more large CDR3 similarity clusters were formed by expanded TCRs than by controls.

TCRdb called the RACE reads again in MiXCR, with one record for every CDR3 protein. This sample has about 380,000 distinct CDR3 sequences; around 5.5% occur once, and the top ten carry around 2.6%. Time point: pre-sensitization, week 0. Regarding treatment: therapeutic diphenylcyclopropenone sensitization with weekly scalp DPC. The length of the CDR3 is 14 residues. V shed 6 bases, J shed 1 base, and the junction held 4 bases outside the gene matches. Germline V gene data show CDR1 as DFQATT and CDR2 as SNEGSKA (reference sequence). This clonotype occurred a few times. Its antigen is unidentified. The source of this sequence is a woman aged 50 to 60 with alopecia areata. Some clones in this sample may be carry-over from other donors' samples. The sample was whole blood, taken in connection with sensitization to the hapten diphenylcyclopropenone (DPC). This chain uses TRBV20-1 with TRBJ2-3; 10 nucleotides agree with TRBD2. The CDR3 nucleotides read TGCAGTGCAGCCGGGACTAGCGGCACAGATACGCAGTATTTT. Protein: CSAAGTSGTDTQYF.